This paragraph reports one T cell receptor beta chain. These data come from a study of blood T cell repertoires in COVID-19. Looking at the study overall: Some COVID-19 samples were acute and others convalescent; all came from the United States, Italy and Spain. Sources were T cells, B-cell-depleted T cells, or PBMCs; the material itself was cDNA or gDNA.

This CDR3 is built from 20 residues. Germline V gene data show CDR1 as MNHEY and CDR2 as SMNVEV (reference sequence). The junction had 23 bases not matched to a gene; V was cut back by 10 bases and J by 3 bases. Authors' data handling: Scientists estimated how many nucleated cells there were by amplifying reference gene primers. The data were produced by immunoSEQ multiplex PCR, yet TCRdb's version contains in-frame clones alone and is incomplete. The V and J calls and clone size were taken over from that table, and D and trimming were inferred from the DNA. The sample includes about 45,000 clones, 80% to 95% seen only once; the top ten take 12%.

Sequencing was carried out using peripheral blood. The chain links TRBV27 to TRBJ2-1; TRBD2 agrees at 11 bases. The TCR sequence derives from a human donor in a cohort sampled during active COVID-19. CDR3 amino acids: CATYASGLAGGTPNYNEQFF. The CDR3, as DNA: TGTGCCACCTATGCGTCCGGGCTAGCGGGAGGTACGCCCAACTACAATGAGCAGTTCTTC.